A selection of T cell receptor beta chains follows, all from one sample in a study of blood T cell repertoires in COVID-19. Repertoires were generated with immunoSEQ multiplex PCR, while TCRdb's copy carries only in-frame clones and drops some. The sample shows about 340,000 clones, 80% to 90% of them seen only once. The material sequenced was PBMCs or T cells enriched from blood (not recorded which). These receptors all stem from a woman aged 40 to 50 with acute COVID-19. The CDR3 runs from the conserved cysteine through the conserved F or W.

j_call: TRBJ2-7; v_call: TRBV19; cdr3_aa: CASSFGAKTYEQYF
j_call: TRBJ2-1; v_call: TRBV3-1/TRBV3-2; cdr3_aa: CASSQGRLAETYNEQFF
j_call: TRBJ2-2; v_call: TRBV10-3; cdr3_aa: CAISESRALAVPPGTGELFF
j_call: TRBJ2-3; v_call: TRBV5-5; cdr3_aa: CASSLGRAPTDTQYF
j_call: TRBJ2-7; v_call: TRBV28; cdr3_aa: CASSLYPNGNQGEQYF
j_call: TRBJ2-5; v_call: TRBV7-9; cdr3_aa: CASSQRGGQETQYF
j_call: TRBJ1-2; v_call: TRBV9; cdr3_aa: CASSVDGQGTYGYTF
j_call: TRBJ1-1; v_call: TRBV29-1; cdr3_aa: CSVGLQGNILRTEAFF
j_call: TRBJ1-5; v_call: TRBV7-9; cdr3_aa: CASSLSTGDGAQHF
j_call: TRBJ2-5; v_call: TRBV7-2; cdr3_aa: CASSLSSTARETQYF
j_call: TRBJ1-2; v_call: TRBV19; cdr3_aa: CASSSRGAYGYTF
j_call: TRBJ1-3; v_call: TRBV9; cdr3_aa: CASSLGWGDTIYF
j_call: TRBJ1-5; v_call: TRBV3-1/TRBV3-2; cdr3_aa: CASSQGPAGWPQHF
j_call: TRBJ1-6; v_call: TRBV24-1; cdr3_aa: CATGQFDNSPLHF
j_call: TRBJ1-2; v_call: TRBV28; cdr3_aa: CASSPGGSRDGYTF
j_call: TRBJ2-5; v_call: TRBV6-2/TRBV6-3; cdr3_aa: CASSYGSGGAQTQYF
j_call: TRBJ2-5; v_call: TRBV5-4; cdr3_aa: CASSLVRGGDQETQYF
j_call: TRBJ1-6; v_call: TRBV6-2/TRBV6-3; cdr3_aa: CASSYSRGRNSPLHF
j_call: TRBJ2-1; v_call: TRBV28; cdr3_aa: CASSSGIKSYNEQFF
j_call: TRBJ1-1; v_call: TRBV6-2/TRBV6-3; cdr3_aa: CASSPTGWTEAFF
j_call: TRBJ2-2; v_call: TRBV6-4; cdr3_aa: CASSDSGEETGELFF
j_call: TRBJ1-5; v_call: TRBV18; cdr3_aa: CASSSGFNQPQHF
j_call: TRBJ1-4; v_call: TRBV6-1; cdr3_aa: CASSEFSLVELNEKLFF
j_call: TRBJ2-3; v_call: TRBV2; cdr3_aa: CASSGSGDIRPQYF
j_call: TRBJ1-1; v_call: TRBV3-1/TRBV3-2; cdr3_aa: CASSLYPRGGTEAFF
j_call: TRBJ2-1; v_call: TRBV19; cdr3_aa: CASSIAGVPYNEQFF
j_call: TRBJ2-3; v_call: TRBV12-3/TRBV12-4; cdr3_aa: CASRLTDTQYF
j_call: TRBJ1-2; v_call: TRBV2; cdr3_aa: CASSGDRGSGGYTF
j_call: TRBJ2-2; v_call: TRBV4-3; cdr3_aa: CASSQELAGGTGELFF
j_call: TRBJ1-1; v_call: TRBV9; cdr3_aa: CASSAPDRENTEAFF
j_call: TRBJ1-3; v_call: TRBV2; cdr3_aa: CASSGQPKSSGNTIYF